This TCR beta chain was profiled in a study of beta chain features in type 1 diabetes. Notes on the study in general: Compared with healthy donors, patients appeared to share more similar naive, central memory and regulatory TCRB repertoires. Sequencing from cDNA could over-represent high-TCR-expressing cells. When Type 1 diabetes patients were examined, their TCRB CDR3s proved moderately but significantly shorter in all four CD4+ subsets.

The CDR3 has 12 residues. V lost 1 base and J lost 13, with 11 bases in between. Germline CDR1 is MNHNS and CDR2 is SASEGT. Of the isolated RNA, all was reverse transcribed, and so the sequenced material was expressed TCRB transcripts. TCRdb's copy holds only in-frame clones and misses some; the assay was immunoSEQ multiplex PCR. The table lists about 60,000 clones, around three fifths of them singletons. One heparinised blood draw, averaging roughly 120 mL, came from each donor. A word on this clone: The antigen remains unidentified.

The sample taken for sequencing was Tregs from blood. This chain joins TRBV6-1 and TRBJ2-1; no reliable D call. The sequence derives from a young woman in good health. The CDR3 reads CASSEGGSLQFF. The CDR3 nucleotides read TGTGCCAGCAGTGAAGGTGGCTCCCTCCAGTTCTTC.